These 13 T cell receptor beta chains were sequenced from one sample in a study of T cells in Graves' hyperthyroidism and ophthalmopathy (dated by TCRdb to between 2018 and 2020). Receptors were amplified or captured by multiplex PCR. Instrument on record: Illumina HiSeq 2000. The TCR beta CDR3 regions were amplified from RNA transcripts. A first-round RT-PCR of the TCR CDR3 used the HTBI primer set with the Qiagen OneStep RT-PCR kit. TCRdb ran its own pipeline on the public reads, namely fastp trimming at Q25 and MiXCR clone calling, and kept in-frame beta chains. Each CDR3 protein appears once, grouped with its most common genes and DNA. Counted in this sample were nearly 250,000 distinct CDR3 sequences; about a sixth of them appeared once. The ten largest account for under 35% of the sample. Sequencing was carried out using blood. All receptors come from a woman aged 18-30 years with Graves' ophthalmopathy.

This clonotype was recorded at least ten times. CDR3 sequence reads: CSATGLAETSGEQYF. CDR3 coding DNA: TGCAGTGCCACGGGACTAGCGGAAACCTCCGGCGAGCAGTACTTC. This chain links TRBV20-1 with TRBJ2-7, with 11 bases lining up with TRBD2. This CDR3 is 15 amino acids long. Germline V gives CDR1 DFQATT, CDR2 SNEGSKA (reference sequence). The junction had 13 bases not matched to a gene; V was cut back by 6 bases and J by 6 bases.

V and J are TRBV27 and TRBJ1-5; 7 bases are a match to TRBD1. The junction had 11 bases not matched to a gene; V was cut back by 5 bases and J by 4 bases. This CDR3 contains 16 residues. Germline V gene data show CDR1 as MNHEY and CDR2 as SMNVEV (reference sequence). CDR3 nucleotides: TGTGCCAGCAGTAAAATTTCCGGGACAGATAATCAGCCCCAGCATTTT. This translates into CASSKISGTDNQPQHF.

This clonotype was detected many times. V gene TRBV5-8 combines with J gene TRBJ2-7, with TRBD1 matching 10 bases. Trimming removed 3 bases from V and 6 bases from J; junction bases left unmatched: 6. The germline V gene encodes CDR1 SGHTS and CDR2 YDEGEE. The length of the CDR3 is 14 residues. The CDR3 loop is CASSSRQGASEQYF. The CDR3 region has the DNA TGTGCCAGCAGCTCTAGACAGGGGGCGAGCGAGCAGTACTTC.

This clonotype turned up a few times. The rearrangement uses TRBV20-1 and TRBJ2-6; D call uncertain. The CDR3 spans 16 residues. V was trimmed by 3 bases and J by 2 bases, leaving 14 bases between them. The V gene's germline CDR1 is DFQATT and CDR2 SNEGSKA (reference sequence). The CDR3 nucleotides are TGCAGTGCTAGGGGGAATCAGGAAGCTGGGGCCAACGTCCTGACTTTC. Encoded protein: CSARGNQEAGANVLTF.

This clonotype has a count of ten or more. The V gene is TRBV20-1, the J gene TRBJ1-1; D gene uncertain. V was shortened by 3 bases and J by 3 bases, with 11 bases between the two germline ends. This CDR3 has 13 residues. In germline, CDR1 is DFQATT, CDR2 SNEGSKA (reference sequence). CDR3: CSASRPRYTEAFF. The CDR3 DNA follows: TGCAGTGCTAGTCGGCCGCGATACACTGAAGCTTTCTTT.

This clonotype has ten or more counts. The rearrangement links TRBV5-1 to TRBJ1-1; D unclear. Germline loops: CDR1 SGHRS, CDR2 YFSETQ. This CDR3 region has 12 residues. Trimming stripped 0 bases from V and 10 bases from J, with 10 bases between. The CDR3 reads CASSLEAGGAFF. The CDR3, as DNA: TGCGCCAGCAGCTTGGAGGCAGGAGGAGCTTTCTTT.

This clonotype was observed at least ten times. The chain carries TRBV3-1 and TRBJ2-7; a possible D gene is TRBD1 (6 bases). Germline V CDR1 and CDR2: LGHDT, YNNKEL (reference sequence). The CDR3 has 15 residues. Trimming pared 0 bases from V and 2 bases from J, leaving 11 bases between. The CDR3, as DNA: TGTGCCAGCAGCCAAGATAGAGGGGGTCCCTACGAGCAGTACTTC. Translating gives CASSQDRGGPYEQYF.

In its sample, this clonotype was seen many times. The rearrangement links TRBV24-1 to TRBJ2-5, with 7 bases lining up with TRBD2. This CDR3 is built from 15 residues. After removal of 3 bases from V and 5 bases from J, the junction contained 8 bases not matched to a gene. Germline values: CDR1 KGHDR, CDR2 SFDVKD. The CDR3 nucleotides are TGTGCCACCAGTGATCCCCATGGGGGGGTGGAGACCCAGTACTTC. This gives the protein CATSDPHGGVETQYF.

Many counts were recorded for this clonotype. A junction boundary mismatches the germline segment, possibly from a read error. The chain joins TRBV12-3 or TRBV12-4 to TRBJ2-2; D call uncertain. This CDR3 is built from 14 residues. CDR3 amino acids: CATSFSGNTGELFF. As DNA, the CDR3 is TGTGCCACCAGTTTTTCAGGGAACACCGGGGAGCTGTTTTTT.

This clonotype was detected many times. The chain links TRBV13 to TRBJ2-5, with 7 bases aligning to TRBD1. The CDR3 consists of 15 residues. Trimming took 4 bases from V and 3 from J; bases not matched to a gene: 8. From germline, CDR1 is PRHDT and CDR2 FYEKMQ (reference sequence). Here the CDR3 reads CASSSRGTEKETQYF. The CDR3 DNA sequence: TGTGCCAGCAGCTCCCGAGGGACAGAGAAAGAGACCCAGTACTTC.

The chain recombines TRBV19 with TRBJ2-1; D ambiguous. CDR3 length equals 15 residues. Germline-derived CDR1 and CDR2 are LNHDA and SQIVND (reference sequence). Trimming took 2 bases from V and 0 from J, leaving 8 bases between them. DNA of the CDR3: TGTGCCAGTAGTATATCTGTGAACTCCTACAATGAGCAGTTCTTC. Its protein is CASSISVNSYNEQFF.

This clonotype has ten or more counts. This chain links TRBV7-9 with TRBJ2-3, with D perhaps being TRBD1 or TRBD2 (6 bases each). The germline V gene encodes CDR1 SEHNR and CDR2 FQNEAQ (reference sequence). The CDR3 contains 14 residues. Trimming removed 6 bases from V and 2 bases from J, with 12 bases in between. For the CDR3, the DNA is TGTGCCAGCAGACGAGGGGGGATCACAGATACGCAGTATTTT. Amino acids: CASRRGGITDTQYF. Based on the CDR3 plus reference TRBV7-9 and TRBJ2-3, the full variable domain is DTGVSQNPRHKITKRGQNVTFRCDPISEHNRLYWYRQTLGQGPEFLTYFQNEAQLEKSRLLSDRFSAERPKGSFSTLEIQRTEQGDSAMYLCASRRGGITDTQYFGPGTRLTVL.

This chain joins TRBV6-2 or TRBV6-3 and TRBJ1-2; D is ambiguous. Trimming removed 6 bases from V and 9 bases from J, with 11 bases in between. Germline V gives CDR1 MNHEY, CDR2 SVGEGT. This CDR3 spans 11 amino acids. CDR3 coding DNA: TGTGCCAGCAGCCGCAAGCCCAGCTACACCTTC. Translation gives CASSRKPSYTF.